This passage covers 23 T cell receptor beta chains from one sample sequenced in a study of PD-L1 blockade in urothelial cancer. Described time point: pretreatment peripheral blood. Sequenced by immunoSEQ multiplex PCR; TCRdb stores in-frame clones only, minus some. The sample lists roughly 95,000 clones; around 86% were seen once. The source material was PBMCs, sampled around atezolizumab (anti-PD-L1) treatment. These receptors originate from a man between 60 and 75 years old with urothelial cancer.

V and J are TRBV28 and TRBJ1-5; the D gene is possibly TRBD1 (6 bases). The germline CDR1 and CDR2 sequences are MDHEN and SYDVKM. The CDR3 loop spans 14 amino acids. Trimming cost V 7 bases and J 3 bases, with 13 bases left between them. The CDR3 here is CASIRTAVNQPQHF. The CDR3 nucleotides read TGTGCCAGCATCCGGACAGCCGTCAATCAGCCCCAGCATTTT.

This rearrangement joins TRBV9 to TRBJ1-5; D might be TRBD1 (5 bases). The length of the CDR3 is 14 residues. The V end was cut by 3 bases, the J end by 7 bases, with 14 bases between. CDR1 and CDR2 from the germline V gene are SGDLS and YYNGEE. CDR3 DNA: TGTGCCAGCAGCGAGGGACCGGCGGGACAGCCCCAGCATTTT. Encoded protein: CASSEGPAGQPQHF.

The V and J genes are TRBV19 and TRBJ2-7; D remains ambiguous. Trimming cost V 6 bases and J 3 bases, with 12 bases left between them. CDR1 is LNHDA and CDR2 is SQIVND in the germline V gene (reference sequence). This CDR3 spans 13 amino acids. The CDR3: CASRKQRNYEQYF. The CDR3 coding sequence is TGTGCCAGTAGAAAACAAAGAAACTACGAGCAGTACTTC.

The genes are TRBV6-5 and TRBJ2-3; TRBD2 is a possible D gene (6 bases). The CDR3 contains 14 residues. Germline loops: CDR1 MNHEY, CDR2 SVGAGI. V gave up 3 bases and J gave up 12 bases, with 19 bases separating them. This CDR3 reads CASSYRSLGGPQYF. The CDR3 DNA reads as TGTGCCAGCAGTTATCGATCCCTCGGGGGTCCCCAGTATTTT.

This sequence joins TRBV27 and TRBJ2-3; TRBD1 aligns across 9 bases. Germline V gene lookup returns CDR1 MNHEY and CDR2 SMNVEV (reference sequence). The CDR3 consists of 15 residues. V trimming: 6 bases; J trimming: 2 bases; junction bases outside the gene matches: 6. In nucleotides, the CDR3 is TGTGCCAGCAGCGGCGGACAGGGGCCCACAGATACGCAGTATTTT. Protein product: CASSGGQGPTDTQYF.

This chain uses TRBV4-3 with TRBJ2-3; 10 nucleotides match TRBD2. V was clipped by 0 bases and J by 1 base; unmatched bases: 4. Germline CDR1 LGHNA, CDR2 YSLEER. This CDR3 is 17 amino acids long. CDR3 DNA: TGCGCCAGCAGCCAAGATACCGGGACTAGCGGCACAGATACGCAGTATTTT. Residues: CASSQDTGTSGTDTQYF.

CDR3 coding DNA: TGTGCCAGCAGCGTATCGACAGGGTTGTACGAGCAGTACTTC. Its protein product is CASSVSTGLYEQYF. This chain uses TRBV9 with TRBJ2-7; 7 nucleotides align to TRBD1. CDR3 length: 14 amino acids. The germline gives CDR1 SGDLS, CDR2 YYNGEE. V lost 1 base to trimming and J lost 4 bases; unmatched junction nucleotides: 5.

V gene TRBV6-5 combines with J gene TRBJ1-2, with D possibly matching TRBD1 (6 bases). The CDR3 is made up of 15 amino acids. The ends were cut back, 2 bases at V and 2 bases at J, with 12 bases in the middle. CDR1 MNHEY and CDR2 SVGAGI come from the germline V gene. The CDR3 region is CASSYQDSRNYGYTF. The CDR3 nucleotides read TGTGCCAGCAGTTACCAGGACAGTCGGAACTATGGCTACACCTTC.

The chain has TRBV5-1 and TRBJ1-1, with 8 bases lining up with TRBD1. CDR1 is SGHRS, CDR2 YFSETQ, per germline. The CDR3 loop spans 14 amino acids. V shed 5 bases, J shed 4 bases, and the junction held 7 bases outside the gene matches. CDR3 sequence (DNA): TGCGCCAGCAGTAGGGACAGGTTTGCCACTGAAGCTTTCTTT. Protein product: CASSRDRFATEAFF.

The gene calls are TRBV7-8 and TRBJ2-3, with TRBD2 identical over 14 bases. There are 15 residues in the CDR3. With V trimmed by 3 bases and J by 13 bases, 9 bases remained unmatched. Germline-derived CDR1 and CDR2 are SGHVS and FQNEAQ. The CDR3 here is CASSLDPGLAGDKYF. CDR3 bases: TGTGCCAGCAGCTTGGATCCGGGACTAGCGGGGGACAAGTATTTT.

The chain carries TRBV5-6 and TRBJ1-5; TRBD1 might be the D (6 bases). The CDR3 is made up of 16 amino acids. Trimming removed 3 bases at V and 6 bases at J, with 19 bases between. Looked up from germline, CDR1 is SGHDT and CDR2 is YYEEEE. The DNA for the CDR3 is TGTGCCAGCAGCTGGGGGCGGGAGGGGGGATCTCAGCCCCAGCATTTT. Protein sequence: CASSWGREGGSQPQHF.

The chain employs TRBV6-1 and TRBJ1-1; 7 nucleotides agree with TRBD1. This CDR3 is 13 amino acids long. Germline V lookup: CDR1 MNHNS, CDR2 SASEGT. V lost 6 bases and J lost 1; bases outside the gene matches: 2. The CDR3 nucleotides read TGTGCCAGCAGCGGACAGGAGAACACTGAAGCTTTCTTT. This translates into CASSGQENTEAFF.

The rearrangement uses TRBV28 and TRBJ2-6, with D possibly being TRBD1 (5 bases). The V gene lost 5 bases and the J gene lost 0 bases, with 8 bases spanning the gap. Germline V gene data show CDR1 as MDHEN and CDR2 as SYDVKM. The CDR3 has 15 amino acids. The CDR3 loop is CASSTTVSGANVLTF. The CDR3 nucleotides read TGTGCCAGCAGTACGACAGTCTCTGGGGCCAACGTCCTGACTTTC. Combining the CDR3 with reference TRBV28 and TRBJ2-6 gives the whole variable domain DVKVTQSSRYLVKRTGEKVFLECVQDMDHENMFWYRQDPGLGLRLIYFSYDVKMKEKGDIPEGYSVSREKKERFSLILESASTNQTSMYLCASSTTVSGANVLTFGAGSRLTVL.

Written as DNA, the CDR3 is TGTGCCAGCAGCCTGGGACAGTACAATGAGCAGTTCTTC. Translated, it gives CASSLGQYNEQFF. The chain couples TRBV5-6 to TRBJ2-1, with 7 nucleotides matching TRBD1. CDR1 is SGHDT and CDR2 is YYEEEE in the germline V gene. The V gene end was trimmed by 4 bases and the J gene end by 4 bases; junction bases not matched to a gene: 2. This CDR3 is built from 13 residues.

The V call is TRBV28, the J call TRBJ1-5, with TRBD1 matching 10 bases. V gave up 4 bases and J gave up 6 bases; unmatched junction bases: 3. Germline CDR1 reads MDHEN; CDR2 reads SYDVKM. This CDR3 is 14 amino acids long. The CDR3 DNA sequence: TGTGCCAGCAGTTCGACAGGGGGCGGTCAGCCCCAGCATTTT. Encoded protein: CASSSTGGGQPQHF.

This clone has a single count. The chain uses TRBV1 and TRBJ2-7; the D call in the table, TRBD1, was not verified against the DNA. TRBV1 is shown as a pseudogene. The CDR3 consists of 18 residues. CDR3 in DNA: TGCACCAGCAGCCAAGATCCCCGGCTTGGGGGCCATACCTACGAGCAGTACTTC. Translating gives CTSSQDPRLGGHTYEQYF.

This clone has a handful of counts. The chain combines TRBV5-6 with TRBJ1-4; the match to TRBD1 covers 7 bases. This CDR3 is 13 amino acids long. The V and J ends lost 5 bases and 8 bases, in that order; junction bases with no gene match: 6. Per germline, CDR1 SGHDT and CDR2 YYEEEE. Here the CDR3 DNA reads TGTGCCAGCAGTCCTACAGGGGTGGAAAAACTGTTTTTT. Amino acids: CASSPTGVEKLFF.

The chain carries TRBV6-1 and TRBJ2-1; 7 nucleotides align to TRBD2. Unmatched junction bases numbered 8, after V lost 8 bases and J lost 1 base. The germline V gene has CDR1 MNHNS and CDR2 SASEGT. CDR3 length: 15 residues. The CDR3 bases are TGTGCCAGCCTCGAAAGGGGACTATCCTACAATGAGCAGTTCTTC. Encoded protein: CASLERGLSYNEQFF.

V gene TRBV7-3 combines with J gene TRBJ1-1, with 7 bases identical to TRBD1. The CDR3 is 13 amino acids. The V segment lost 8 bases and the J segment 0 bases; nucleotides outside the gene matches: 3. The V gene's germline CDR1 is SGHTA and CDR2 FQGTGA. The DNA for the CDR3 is TGTGCCAGCGGGGACAGATTGAACACTGAAGCTTTCTTT. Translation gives CASGDRLNTEAFF.

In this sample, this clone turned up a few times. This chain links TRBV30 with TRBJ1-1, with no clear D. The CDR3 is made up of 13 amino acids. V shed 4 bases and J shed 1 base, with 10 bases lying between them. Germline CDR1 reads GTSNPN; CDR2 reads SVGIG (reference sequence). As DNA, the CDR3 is TGTGCCTGGACCCCAGGAGGGAACACTGAAGCTTTCTTT. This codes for CAWTPGGNTEAFF. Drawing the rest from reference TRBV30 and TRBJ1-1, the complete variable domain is SQTIHQWPATLVQPVGSPLSLECTVEGTSNPNLYWYRQAAGRGLQLLFYSVGIGQISSEVPQNLSASRPQDRQFILSSKKLLLSDSGFYLCAWTPGGNTEAFFGQGTRLTVV.

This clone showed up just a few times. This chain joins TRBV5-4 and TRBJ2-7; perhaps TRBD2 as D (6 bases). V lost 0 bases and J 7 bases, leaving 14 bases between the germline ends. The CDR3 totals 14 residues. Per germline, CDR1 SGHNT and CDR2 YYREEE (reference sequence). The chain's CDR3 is CASSLVGDSREQYF. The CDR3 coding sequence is TGTGCCAGCAGCTTGGTTGGGGACTCCCGGGAGCAGTACTTC.

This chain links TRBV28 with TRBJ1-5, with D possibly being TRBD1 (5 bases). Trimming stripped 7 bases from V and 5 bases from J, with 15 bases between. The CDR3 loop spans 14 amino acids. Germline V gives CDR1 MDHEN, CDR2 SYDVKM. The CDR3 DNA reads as TGTGCCAGCACCCTGAACCGGGGGGATCAGCCCCAGCATTTT. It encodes CASTLNRGDQPQHF.

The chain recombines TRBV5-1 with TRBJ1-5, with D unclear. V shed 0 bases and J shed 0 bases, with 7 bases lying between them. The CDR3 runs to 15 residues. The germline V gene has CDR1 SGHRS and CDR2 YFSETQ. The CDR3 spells CASSLDSYSNQPQHF. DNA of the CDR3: TGCGCCAGCAGCTTGGATAGTTATAGCAATCAGCCCCAGCATTTT.